This T cell receptor (beta chain) appears in the sequencing data of a study of graft-versus-host responses after intestinal transplantation (dated by TCRdb to the early 2020s). With respect to the entire study: The transplants that recipients received were multivisceral, liver-intestinal, or isolated intestinal. Rather than being sequenced by the commercial service, samples from a few later patients were sequenced in-house on an Illumina MiSeq and processed with MiXCR. The cohort enrolled about two dozen intestinal transplant recipients, one of whom was a retransplant, and a few patients without pretransplant specimens were excluded. Every recipient was given anti-thymocyte globulin induction, followed by around three years of maintenance tacrolimus and steroids. A peak of at least 4% donor T cells among recipient peripheral blood mononuclear cells was the definition used for donor T cell macrochimerism. To identify alloreactive clones, pre-transplant mixed lymphocyte reaction products were sequenced and compared with unstimulated pre-transplant donor and recipient T cells. After intestinal transplantation, graft-versus-host and host-versus-graft alloreactive T cell clones in the graft, circulation and bone marrow were tracked using bulk TCR-beta CDR3 sequencing. General findings and caveats noted by the study authors: In patients with donor T cell macrochimerism, the allografts had high GvH to HvG T cell clonal ratios. GvH clones were detected in recipient bone marrow, and some of these GvH clones were observed earlier in ileal mucosa or blood, consistent with an intestinal mucosal origin. The conclusions were limited by the relatively low number and heterogeneity of the intestinal transplant patients. Early after transplant, peak levels of circulating GvH clones were associated with declines in HvG clones.

The receptor library was made with the immunoSEQ multiplex PCR assay. For most patients, high-throughput TCR-beta CDR3 sequencing of genomic DNA was performed by Adaptive Biotechnologies. In the original analysis: Adaptive's ImmunoSEQ software supplied the TCR sequencing data for 18 patients, while MiXCR and VDJtools were used to process a few other patients. Because the origin of CDR3 nucleotide sequences shared between donor and recipient could not be assigned, those sequences were removed. Alloreactive clones required at least 2-fold expansion over unstimulated cells and minimum CFSE-low frequency of 0.002% (template counts) or 0.001% (read counts). Clones were considered mappable if detected in sequenced pre-transplant spleen, lymph node, or MLR CFSE-low populations of the donor or recipient. The cumulative frequency of alloreactive clones was calculated as a percentage of all sequences, weighted by copy number. Entries here come from immuneACCESS through TCRdb and include only in-frame sequences with V and J called. Some clones fail to appear in such tables; in the studies checked, an unresolved V gene covers under half of the shortfall, and the cause of the remainder is unknown. V and J calls and clone size come straight from that table; D and trimming were deduced from the DNA. Present in this sample are 43,000 or so clones, about 95% of which were seen just once. Roughly 1.5% of the sample is held by the ten biggest clonotypes.

Blood samples were collected up to 4 times in the first month after transplant and then at least monthly when available. In its sample, this clone was seen once. The specificity of this receptor is unknown. No much larger clonotype is one base removed from it; base qualities were not supplied. Sequencing used PBMCs, obtained more than 310 days after intestinal transplant. The receptor's source is a human patient who received an intestinal transplant, so some T cells may come from the graft donor.

The CDR3 region has the sequence CASSLPQGGYSPLHF. The DNA is as follows: TGTGCCAGCAGTCTTCCTCAGGGGGGATATTCACCCCTCCACTTT. The chain was built from TRBV2 and TRBJ1-6, with 7 junctional bases fitting TRBD1. Compared with germline, V lacks 5 bases and J lacks 8 bases; bases without a gene match: 9. Counted from cysteine to phenylalanine, this CDR3 has 15 amino acids. Here the CDR3 DNA is all that survives: 45 bases in frame from base 1. CDR1 and CDR2 are drawn from the germline V gene: SNHLY, FYNNEI.